This entry describes one TCR beta chain. Other DNA sequences from this sample encode an identical CDR3 as well. This record comes from a study of blood T cell repertoires in COVID-19. Generated by immunoSEQ multiplex PCR, the TCRdb table keeps only in-frame clones and is missing some. The sample has under 150,000 clones, 85% seen once; the top ten hold about 12%. V trimming: 1 base; J trimming: 1 base; junction bases outside the gene matches: 3. Germline V gene sequence: CDR1 SGHTA, CDR2 FQGNSA. The CDR3 runs to 16 residues. The chain employs TRBV7-2 and TRBJ2-3; 9 positions agree with TRBD2. The source of this sequence is a human donor in a cohort sampled during active COVID-19. The sample taken for sequencing was peripheral blood. This CDR3 reads CASSLGLAGGTDTQYF. CDR3 DNA sequence: TGTGCCAGCAGCTTAGGGTTAGCGGGGGGCACAGATACGCAGTATTTT.